This T cell receptor (beta chain) was recovered during a study of T cell clonotyping in hematopoietic cell transplantation. As for the study in general: Blood collection times were about day -28 and days 30, 100, 180 posttransplant. General study results and limits: No sorting was done, leaving CD4 and CD8 contributions mixed. Graft donor and pretransplant recipient Inverse Simpson Index values predicted broader posttransplant TCR diversity. After transplant, recipient diversity fell while pathologically expanded clonotypes grew through day 180.

Measured with immunoSEQ multiplex PCR; TCRdb has only the in-frame clones, and not every one. The data contain 9,100 or so clones, roughly nine tenths of them seen just once; the ten biggest clones take up under 5%. A remark on this clone: Its antigen remains unidentified.

Trimming stripped 5 bases from V and 5 bases from J, with 9 bases between. CDR1 is SGHAT and CDR2 is FQNNGV in the germline V gene. CDR3 length equals 13 residues. The TCR sequence derives from a male patient aged 60 to 75 who had an allogeneic stem cell transplant from a related donor, so the T cells may come from the graft donor. Some clones in this sample may be carry-over from other donors' samples. The starting material was peripheral blood mononuclear cells, obtained at the time of graft-versus-host disease after allogeneic stem cell transplant. The rearrangement links TRBV11-2 to TRBJ1-4; D gene unclear. The CDR3 sequence is CASSPLGNEKLFF. The CDR3 DNA reads as TGTGCCAGCAGCCCTTTAGGGAATGAAAAACTGTTTTTT.